What follows are 14 T cell receptor beta chains derived from one specimen sequenced in a study of OX40 agonist ivuxolimab in advanced cancers. Clones were sequenced by immunoSEQ multiplex PCR, and TCRdb holds only the in-frame ones, with some missing. The table has 40,000 to 60,000 clones, less than 85% seen once. Sequencing was performed on CD4+ or CD8+ T cells sorted from blood, taken in a trial of the OX40 agonist ivuxolimab. The receptors shown here come from an adult with an advanced solid tumor such as melanoma, head and neck, liver or kidney cancer.

The chain joins TRBV7-3 to TRBJ2-3, with 8 positions matching TRBD2. J was trimmed by 3 bases and V by 3 bases; bases with no gene match: 5. Germline loops: CDR1 SGHTA, CDR2 FQGTGA. This CDR3 has 15 amino acids. The DNA for the CDR3 is TGTGCCAGCAGCTTCTCGGGGGGGCCGACAGATACGCAGTATTTT. Translated: CASSFSGGPTDTQYF.

J is TRBJ1-4 and V is TRBV19, with D tentatively TRBD1 (5 bases). The V and J ends lost 5 bases and 5 bases respectively, with 15 bases between them. This CDR3 is built from 15 residues. Looked up from germline, CDR1 is LNHDA and CDR2 is SQIVND (reference sequence). CDR3 protein: CASSVLGTRNEKLFF. The CDR3 region has the DNA TGTGCCAGTAGTGTCCTTGGGACGCGGAATGAAAAACTGTTTTTT.

In DNA form, the CDR3 reads TGTGCCAGCTCGCCAACTAGCGGTAGCACAGATACGCAGTATTTT. Translating it yields CASSPTSGSTDTQYF. The rearrangement uses TRBV18 and TRBJ2-3, with 8 bases matching TRBD2. This CDR3 has 15 amino acids. The V and J ends lost 6 bases and 0 bases, in that order; junction bases with no gene match: 5. Per germline, CDR1 KGHSH and CDR2 LQKENI.

The chain recombines TRBV5-4 with TRBJ2-5; perhaps TRBD2 as D (5 bases). Trimming stripped 0 bases from V and 2 bases from J, with 11 bases between. The CDR3 runs to 15 residues. CDR1 is SGHNT, CDR2 YYREEE, per germline (reference sequence). CDR3 region: CASSLGGSQQETQYF. DNA for the CDR3: TGTGCCAGCAGCTTGGGTGGGAGTCAGCAAGAGACCCAGTACTTC.

The CDR3 here is CASTHQTGPTDTQYF. CDR3 bases: TGCGCCAGCACACACCAAACAGGCCCCACAGATACGCAGTATTTT. The chain joins TRBV5-1 to TRBJ2-3; tentatively, D is TRBD1 (5 bases). Germline-derived CDR1 and CDR2 are SGHRS and YFSETQ. The CDR3 consists of 15 residues. Trimming left V 6 bases short and J 2 bases short, with 16 bases between. Full variable domain (remainder filled in from reference TRBV5-1 and TRBJ2-3): KAGVTQTPRYLIKTRGQQVTLSCSPISGHRSVSWYQQTPGQGLQFLFEYFSETQRNKGNFPGRFSGRQFSNSRSEMNVSTLELGDSALYLCASTHQTGPTDTQYFGPGTRLTVL.

This clone came up a few times. The CDR3 nucleotides read TGTGCCAGCAGTTCCCTACAGGGGGCAACTGAAGCTTTCTTT. Its protein product is CASSSLQGATEAFF. V is TRBV6-5 and J is TRBJ1-1; 9 bases line up with TRBD1. The CDR3 spans 14 residues. With V trimmed by 4 bases and J by 5 bases, 5 bases remained unmatched. Germline values: CDR1 MNHEY, CDR2 SVGAGI.

The V and J genes are TRBV9 and TRBJ1-3; 8 bases agree with TRBD1. The CDR3 covers 19 residues. V lost 3 bases and J lost 0; bases outside the gene matches: 14. Germline V gene lookup returns CDR1 SGDLS and CDR2 YYNGEE. The CDR3 loop is CASSGRDRGIADSGNTIYF. The CDR3 bases are TGTGCCAGCAGCGGGAGAGACAGGGGAATCGCCGACTCTGGAAACACCATATATTTT.

This clone was observed a handful of times. The V gene is TRBV9, the J gene TRBJ1-1, with D tentatively TRBD1 (6 bases). This CDR3 region has 13 residues. The germline V gene encodes CDR1 SGDLS and CDR2 YYNGEE. Trimming left V 3 bases short and J 3 bases short, with 9 bases between. This CDR3 reads CASSAGDDTEAFF. The CDR3 DNA reads as TGTGCCAGCAGCGCAGGGGATGACACTGAAGCTTTCTTT.

This clone was picked up one time. The rearrangement joins TRBV28 to TRBJ2-3; 9 bases are a match to TRBD2. Looked up from germline, CDR1 is MDHEN and CDR2 is SYDVKM. Trimming took 6 bases from V and 1 from J; bases not matched to a gene: 11. This CDR3 comprises 17 residues. CDR3 DNA sequence: TGTGCCAGCAGCTACAGTACTAGCGGGCAGGGCACAGATACGCAGTATTTT. This translates into CASSYSTSGQGTDTQYF.

The gene calls are TRBV18 and TRBJ2-6; D ambiguous. V was cut by 2 bases and J by 0 bases, with 8 bases left in between. The CDR3 runs 16 residues. Germline V gene lookup returns CDR1 KGHSH and CDR2 LQKENI. The CDR3 sequence is CASSPEVPSGANVLTF. The CDR3 nucleotides are TGTGCCAGCTCACCAGAGGTGCCCTCTGGGGCCAACGTCCTGACTTTC.

This chain links TRBV27 with TRBJ1-1, with 8 bases identical to TRBD1. Germline-derived CDR1 and CDR2 are MNHEY and SMNVEV (reference sequence). The J segment lost 1 base and the V segment lost 6 bases, leaving 4 bases of the junction unmatched. The CDR3 extends over 14 amino acids. This chain's CDR3 is CASRDRVANTEAFF. CDR3 nucleotide sequence: TGTGCCAGCAGGGACAGGGTAGCGAACACTGAAGCTTTCTTT.

The chain recombines TRBV6-1 with TRBJ1-2, with D unclear. CDR1 is MNHNS, CDR2 SASEGT, per germline. The ends were cut back, 2 bases at V and 8 bases at J, with 12 bases in the middle. The CDR3 is made up of 13 amino acids. In DNA, the CDR3 is TGTGCCAGCAGTGAACAGTATGATCGGGGCTACACCTTC. Translating it yields CASSEQYDRGYTF.

The chain couples TRBV6-6 to TRBJ1-4; D gene ambiguous. V was cut by 4 bases and J by 4 bases, with 16 bases left in between. CDR3 size: 16 residues. The germline V gene has CDR1 MNHNY and CDR2 SVGAGI (reference sequence). CDR3 protein: CASSFLPPDGNEKLFF. The CDR3 DNA follows: TGTGCCAGCAGTTTTCTCCCCCCGGACGGTAATGAAAAACTGTTTTTT.

The rearrangement links TRBV30 to TRBJ1-2, with 9 bases identical to TRBD1. The CDR3 runs to 14 residues. Per the germline V gene, CDR1 is GTSNPN and CDR2 is SVGIG (reference sequence). Unmatched junction bases numbered 5, after V lost 3 bases and J lost 3 bases. The chain's CDR3 is CAWSGTGGHYGYTF. As DNA, the CDR3 is TGTGCCTGGAGCGGTACAGGGGGCCACTATGGCTACACCTTC. The variable domain in full, with the rest retrieved from reference TRBV30 and TRBJ1-2, is SQTIHQWPATLVQPVGSPLSLECTVEGTSNPNLYWYRQAAGRGLQLLFYSVGIGQISSEVPQNLSASRPQDRQFILSSKKLLLSDSGFYLCAWSGTGGHYGYTFGSGTRLTVV.